Only a few counts were recorded for the clone carrying this T cell receptor beta chain. The antigen is unknown. Trimming took off 0 bases at V and 9 bases at J, with 10 bases between the two ends. The CDR3 spans 14 residues. Per the germline V gene, CDR1 is SGDLS and CDR2 is YYNGEE. Using a J-beta primer mix together with a sample-barcoded 5' primer, a second PCR was run for about 6 to 12 cycles. MiXCR, run by TCRdb on the 5' RACE reads, gives a single entry per CDR3 protein. The data hold 1.5 million to 2 million distinct CDR3 sequences, with approximately 30% observed a single time. The source of the sample is a study of blood T cells in healthy people across ages. Study-wide results and caveats: Higher diversity, along with more naive CD4+ cells, distinguished long-lived donors from aged donors.

The chain recombines TRBV9 with TRBJ1-6; the D gene is possibly TRBD1 (5 bases). The sequenced material came from blood. The sequence derives from a woman in her 30s in good health. CDR3 amino acids: CASSVVGASSPLHF. The CDR3 coding sequence is TGTGCCAGCAGCGTAGTTGGGGCATCTTCACCCCTCCACTTT.